This TCR beta chain is drawn from a study of blood T cell repertoires in COVID-19. Turning to the study itself: Acute-phase and convalescent COVID-19 samples originated in the United States, Italy and Spain. Sources were T cells, B-cell-depleted T cells, or PBMCs; the material itself was cDNA or gDNA.

As processed by the authors: From reference gene primer amplification, estimates of nucleated cell counts were derived. The assay was immunoSEQ multiplex PCR, and TCRdb's table has in-frame clones only and misses some. Clone size and the V and J calls come from that table; the DNA yielded D and trimming. The sample carries about 280,000 clones, about 89% recorded once. Material: peripheral blood. The source is a woman aged 40-49 years who had recovered from COVID-19.

CDR3 sequence reads: CASSQDTGPGLGGSYEQFF. The DNA of the CDR3 is TGTGCCAGCAGCCAAGATACGGGGCCCGGGTTAGGCGGGAGTTATGAGCAGTTCTTC. The chain employs TRBV14 and TRBJ2-1, with 7 bases that match TRBD2. This CDR3 contains 19 residues. J was trimmed by 8 bases and V by 0 bases; bases with no gene match: 19. Germline-derived CDR1 and CDR2 are SGHDN and FVKESK.